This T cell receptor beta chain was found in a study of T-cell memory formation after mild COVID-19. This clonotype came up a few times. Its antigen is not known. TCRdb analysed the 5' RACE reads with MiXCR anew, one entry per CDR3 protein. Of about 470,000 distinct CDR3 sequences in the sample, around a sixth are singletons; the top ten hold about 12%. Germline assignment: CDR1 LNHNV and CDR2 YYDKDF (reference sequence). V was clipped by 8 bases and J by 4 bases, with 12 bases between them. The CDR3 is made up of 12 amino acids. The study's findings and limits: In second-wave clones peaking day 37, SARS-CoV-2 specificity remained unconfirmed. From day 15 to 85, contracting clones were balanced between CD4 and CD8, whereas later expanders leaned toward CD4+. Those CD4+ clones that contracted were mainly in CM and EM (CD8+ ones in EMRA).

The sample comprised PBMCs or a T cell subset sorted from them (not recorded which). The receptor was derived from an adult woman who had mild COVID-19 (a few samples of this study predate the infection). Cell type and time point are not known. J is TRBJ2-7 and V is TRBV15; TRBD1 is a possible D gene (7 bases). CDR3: CATGQGGYEQYF. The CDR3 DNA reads TGTGCCACCGGGCAGGGGGGTTACGAGCAGTACTTC. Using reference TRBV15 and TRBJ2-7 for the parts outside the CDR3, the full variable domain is DAMVIQNPRYQVTQFGKPVTLSCSQTLNHNVMYWYQQKSSQAPKLLFHYYDKDFNNEADTPDNFQSRRPNTSFCFLDIRSPGLGDTAMYLCATGQGGYEQYFGPGTRLTVT.